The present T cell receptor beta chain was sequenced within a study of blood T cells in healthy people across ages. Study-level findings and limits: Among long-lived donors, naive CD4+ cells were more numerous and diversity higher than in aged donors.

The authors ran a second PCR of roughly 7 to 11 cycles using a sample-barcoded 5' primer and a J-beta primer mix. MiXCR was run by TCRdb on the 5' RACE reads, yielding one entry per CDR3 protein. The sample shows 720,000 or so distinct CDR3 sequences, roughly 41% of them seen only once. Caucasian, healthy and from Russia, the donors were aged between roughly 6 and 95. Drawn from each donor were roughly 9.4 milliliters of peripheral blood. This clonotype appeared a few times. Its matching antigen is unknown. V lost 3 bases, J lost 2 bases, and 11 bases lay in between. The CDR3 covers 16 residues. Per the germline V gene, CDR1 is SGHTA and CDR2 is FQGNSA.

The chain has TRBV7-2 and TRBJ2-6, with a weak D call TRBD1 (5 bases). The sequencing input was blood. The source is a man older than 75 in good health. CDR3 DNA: TGTGCCAGCAGCTTGCAGGGTACGCCTGGGGCCAACGTCCTGACTTTC. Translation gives CASSLQGTPGANVLTF.